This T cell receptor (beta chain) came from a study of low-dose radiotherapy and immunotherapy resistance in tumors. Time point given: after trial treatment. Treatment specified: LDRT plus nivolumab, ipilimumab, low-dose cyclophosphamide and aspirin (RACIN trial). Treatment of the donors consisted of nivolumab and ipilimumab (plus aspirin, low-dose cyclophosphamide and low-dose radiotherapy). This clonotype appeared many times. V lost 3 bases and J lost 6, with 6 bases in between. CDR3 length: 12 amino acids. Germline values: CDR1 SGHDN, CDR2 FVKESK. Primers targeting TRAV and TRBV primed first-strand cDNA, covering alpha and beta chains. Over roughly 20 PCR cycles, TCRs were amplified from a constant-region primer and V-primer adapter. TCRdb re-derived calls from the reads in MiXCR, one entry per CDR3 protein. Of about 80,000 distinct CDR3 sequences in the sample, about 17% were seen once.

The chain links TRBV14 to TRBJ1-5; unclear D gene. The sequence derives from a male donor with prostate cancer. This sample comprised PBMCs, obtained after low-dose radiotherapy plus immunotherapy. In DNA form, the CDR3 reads TGTGCCAGCAGCCAGGGTCCTCAGCCCCAGCATTTT. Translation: CASSQGPQPQHF.